The 21 T cell receptor beta chains below were found in one sample sequenced in a study of early T cells in non-severe SARS-CoV-2 infection. TCRdb reanalysed the 5' RACE reads using MiXCR and keeps one entry per CDR3 protein. The sample gives about 48,000 distinct CDR3 sequences, 6% to 8% of which show up once; roughly 6.2% is in the top ten. Specimen: whole blood. The source is an adult who was a healthcare worker with PCR-confirmed SARS-CoV-2 infection or an uninfected control (not recorded which).

This clonotype was recorded many times. This chain uses TRBV21-1 with TRBJ2-7. TRBV21-1 is shown as a pseudogene. CDR3 size: 13 residues. CDR3 sequence reads: CASSLDSTHEQYF. DNA for the CDR3: TGTGCCAGCAGCTTAGACAGCACCCACGAGCAGTACTTC.

This clonotype has a count of ten or more. The chain links TRBV25-1 to TRBJ2-1; TRBD1 aligns across 12 bases. The CDR3 length is 15 residues. Trimming removed 2 bases from V and 11 bases from J; junction bases left unmatched: 7. CDR1 is MGHDK and CDR2 is SYGVNS in the germline V gene. CDR3 in amino acids: CASSERDRGRRKQFF. The CDR3 nucleotides are TGTGCCAGCAGTGAAAGGGACAGGGGGCGCCGGAAGCAGTTCTTC.

V is TRBV5-8 and J is TRBJ2-3, with D unclear. V lost 0 bases to trimming and J lost 2 bases, with 16 bases between them. CDR3 length: 17 residues. Germline CDR1 and CDR2: SGHTS and YDEGEE. CDR3 DNA: TGTGCCAGCAGCTTGGGCCAGACTCAGGTCTACACAGATACGCAGTATTTT. This sequence encodes CASSLGQTQVYTDTQYF.

In this sample, this clonotype turned up many times. CDR3 nucleotide sequence: TGTGCCATCAGTGAGTACGACAGGGAGAACACTGAAGCTTTCTTT. This translates into CAISEYDRENTEAFF. This rearrangement joins TRBV10-3 to TRBJ1-1, with 7 bases that match TRBD1. Trimming took 1 base from V and 1 from J; bases not matched to a gene: 3. Germline CDR1 is ENHRY and CDR2 is SYGVKD. CDR3 size: 15 residues.

This clonotype was counted only a few times. The rearrangement links TRBV12-3 or TRBV12-4 to TRBJ2-3; 10 nucleotides line up with TRBD1. There are 15 residues in the CDR3. Losses at the gene ends were 3 bases for V and 4 bases for J; bases not matched to a gene: 4. The CDR3 is CASSFQGQGADTQYF. In DNA, the CDR3 is TGTGCCAGCAGTTTTCAAGGACAGGGGGCAGATACGCAGTATTTT.

This clonotype was observed at least ten times. The V gene is TRBV6-1, the J gene TRBJ1-5; unclear D gene. With 5 bases removed from V and 0 bases from J, the gap between germline ends came to 11 bases. This CDR3 is 15 amino acids long. Germline CDR1 reads MNHNS; CDR2 reads SASEGT. The DNA for the CDR3 is TGTGCCAGCAGTCCATGGACCCTTAGCAATCAGCCCCAGCATTTT. Translation gives CASSPWTLSNQPQHF.

This chain links TRBV20-1 with TRBJ2-5; D remains unclear. The germline V and J ends were trimmed by 1 base and 1 base, with 10 bases remaining between them. The length of the CDR3 is 14 residues. Germline V gives CDR1 DFQATT, CDR2 SNEGSKA (reference sequence). The CDR3 loop is CSARVGGTQETQYF. DNA for the CDR3: TGCAGTGCTAGAGTGGGCGGTACCCAAGAGACCCAGTACTTC.

This clonotype was found many times. The genes are TRBV12-3 or TRBV12-4 and TRBJ1-5; no clear D. Trimming shortened V by 5 bases and J by 5 bases, and 13 bases separated the two germline ends. The CDR3 has 14 amino acids. The CDR3 region is CASSLYAGHQPQHF. In DNA, the CDR3 is TGTGCCAGCAGTCTGTACGCGGGCCATCAGCCCCAGCATTTT.

This clonotype has ten or more counts. J is TRBJ1-1 and V is TRBV3-1; D ambiguous. The CDR3 extends over 13 amino acids. Germline V gene data show CDR1 as LGHDT and CDR2 as YNNKEL (reference sequence). Trimming removed 6 bases from V and 1 base from J, with 9 bases in between. The CDR3 nucleotides are TGTGCCAGCAGTCAACAGAGGAACACTGAAGCTTTCTTT. Residues: CASSQQRNTEAFF.

The chain combines TRBV6-6 with TRBJ1-5, with D possibly being TRBD1 (5 bases). The length of the CDR3 is 13 residues. Trimming stripped 8 bases from V and 4 bases from J, with 12 bases between. The germline V gene encodes CDR1 MNHNY and CDR2 SVGAGI (reference sequence). Here the CDR3 reads CASRTQVNQPQHF. The CDR3 DNA is TGTGCCAGCCGGACACAGGTGAATCAGCCCCAGCATTTT.

The sample holds many counts of this clonotype. This rearrangement joins TRBV6-2 or TRBV6-3 to TRBJ2-7; maybe TRBD1 (6 bases). The length of the CDR3 is 14 residues. Germline CDR1 reads MNHEY; CDR2 reads SVGEGT. V lost 7 bases and J lost 2, with 15 bases in between. CDR3 residues: CASTPQGRTYEQYF. DNA of the CDR3: TGTGCCAGCACCCCACAGGGAAGGACCTACGAGCAGTACTTC.

This clonotype was recorded many times. This rearrangement joins TRBV28 to TRBJ2-2; D might be TRBD1 or TRBD2, each matching 5 bases. CDR1 and CDR2 from the germline V gene are MDHEN and SYDVKM. CDR3 length: 17 residues. V lost 5 bases and J 0 bases, leaving 16 bases between the germline ends. The CDR3 region has the DNA TGTGCCAGCAGTCCCCCCCAGGGACGCGCGAACACCGGGGAGCTGTTTTTT. Amino acids: CASSPPQGRANTGELFF. The variable domain in full, with the rest retrieved from reference TRBV28 and TRBJ2-2, is DVKVTQSSRYLVKRTGEKVFLECVQDMDHENMFWYRQDPGLGLRLIYFSYDVKMKEKGDIPEGYSVSREKKERFSLILESASTNQTSMYLCASSPPQGRANTGELFFGEGSRLTVL.

Ten or more counts support this clonotype. V and J are TRBV25-1 and TRBJ1-2; TRBD1 might be the D (6 bases). There are 11 residues in the CDR3. The germline V gene encodes CDR1 MGHDK and CDR2 SYGVNS. V was pared by 9 bases and J by 8 bases, with 13 bases between. In nucleotides, the CDR3 is TGTGCCAGTTACAGGGACGGAGGCTACACCTTC. Encoded protein: CASYRDGGYTF.

This rearrangement joins TRBV6-6 to TRBJ1-4, with no clear D. CDR1 and CDR2 from the germline V gene are MNHNY and SVGAGI (reference sequence). This CDR3 region has 13 residues. V was clipped by 6 bases and J by 8 bases, with 13 bases between them. The CDR3 loop reads CASSRGPGEKLFF. The CDR3 DNA is TGTGCCAGCAGCCGAGGACCAGGAGAAAAACTGTTTTTT.

In its sample, this clonotype was seen many times. The chain combines TRBV27 with TRBJ2-4, with D tentatively TRBD1 (8 bases). The CDR3 extends over 17 amino acids. Germline CDR1 and CDR2: MNHEY and SMNVEV (reference sequence). V was trimmed by 4 bases and J by 1 base, leaving 17 bases between them. CDR3 protein: CASSSDRGGRAKNIQYF. Written as DNA, the CDR3 is TGTGCCAGCAGTTCCGACAGGGGAGGGAGGGCCAAAAACATTCAGTACTTC.

This clonotype has ten or more counts. The rearrangement links TRBV29-1 to TRBJ2-1, with TRBD1 as a possible D gene (5 bases). In germline, CDR1 is SQVTM, CDR2 ANQGSEA. The CDR3 spans 12 residues. With 6 bases removed from V and 4 bases from J, the gap between germline ends came to 10 bases. CDR3 in DNA: TGCAGCGTCGAGAACAGGTACAATGAGCAGTTCTTC. It is translated as CSVENRYNEQFF.

This clonotype appeared a few times. The chain couples TRBV7-2 to TRBJ1-4; weak D call: TRBD1 (6 bases). Germline-derived CDR1 and CDR2 are SGHTA and FQGNSA. The CDR3 has 16 amino acids. Trimming stripped 0 bases from V and 8 bases from J, with 16 bases between. The CDR3: CASSLAGGPVREKLFF. The CDR3 DNA reads as TGTGCCAGCAGCTTAGCGGGGGGCCCCGTGAGGGAAAAACTGTTTTTT.

J is TRBJ1-1 and V is TRBV5-1, with D perhaps TRBD1 (6 bases). This CDR3 has 13 amino acids. Trimming stripped 3 bases from V and 3 bases from J, with 9 bases between. Germline assignment: CDR1 SGHRS and CDR2 YFSETQ. CDR3 coding DNA: TGCGCCAGCAGCTCTCGACAGGACACTGAAGCTTTCTTT. Its protein product is CASSSRQDTEAFF.

The rearrangement uses TRBV28 and TRBJ1-6; TRBD1 might be the D (6 bases). Germline V gene sequence: CDR1 MDHEN, CDR2 SYDVKM. This CDR3 is 13 amino acids long. V lost 8 bases, J lost 9 bases, and 14 bases lay in between. The CDR3: CASSGTSSSPLHF. The CDR3 bases are TGTGCCAGCTCCGGGACAAGTAGTTCACCCCTCCACTTT.

This chain connects TRBV20-1 to TRBJ1-1; D might be TRBD1 (5 bases). V was shortened by 3 bases and J by 0 bases, with 8 bases between the two germline ends. Germline V gene data show CDR1 as DFQATT and CDR2 as SNEGSKA (reference sequence). The CDR3 spans 13 residues. The CDR3 loop is CSARGRLNTEAFF. Written as DNA, the CDR3 is TGCAGTGCTAGGGGACGTTTGAACACTGAAGCTTTCTTT.

This clonotype was seen at least ten times. This rearrangement joins TRBV12-3 or TRBV12-4 to TRBJ1-3, with D hard to call. The CDR3 contains 13 residues. Trimming removed 5 bases from V and 3 bases from J, with 8 bases in between. CDR3 residues: CASSPGSGNTIYF. CDR3 sequence (DNA): TGTGCCAGCAGTCCCGGTAGTGGAAACACCATATATTTT.